This T cell receptor (beta chain) emerged from a study of blood T cell repertoires in COVID-19. In the study overall: Sites across the United States, Italy and Spain contributed samples from acute and convalescent COVID-19. T cells, B-cell-depleted T cells, or PBMCs provided the cDNA or gDNA that served as material.

The CDR3 covers 15 residues. Trimming at V came to 6 bases and at J to 4 bases, leaving 5 bases not matched to a gene. Germline V CDR1 and CDR2: LGHDT, YNNKEL (reference sequence). The sample holds a few counts of this clone. The data were produced by immunoSEQ multiplex PCR, yet TCRdb's version contains in-frame clones alone and is incomplete. This sample yields some 44,000 clones, of which 92% are seen a single time; 9.5% to 15% belongs to the top ten. J is TRBJ2-7 and V is TRBV3-1 (or the pseudogene TRBV3-2); 14 bases fit TRBD2. The TCR was taken from a human donor in a cohort sampled during active COVID-19. The sequenced sample was peripheral blood. The CDR3 reads CASRGTSGSDYEQYF. DNA of the CDR3: TGTGCCAGCAGGGGGACTAGCGGGAGTGATTACGAGCAGTACTTC.